This TCR beta chain came from a study of high-grade serous ovarian cancer treatment subgroups. As for the study in general: Samples averaged approximately 13,000 reads and around 7,000 unique TCR beta rearrangements. Findings of the study overall: These tumor repertoires lack spatial information from bulk sequencing. The analyses considered CDR3 and ignored CDR1 and CDR2.

The V and J ends lost 6 bases and 5 bases respectively, with 7 bases between them. The CDR3 is 11 amino acids. The germline V gene encodes CDR1 LNHDA and CDR2 SQIVND (reference sequence). Tumor samples were obtained before definitive surgery or chemotherapy. This clone came up once. Its antigen remains unidentified. Libraries were prepared by immunoSEQ multiplex PCR; TCRdb keeps only in-frame clonotypes and omits some of them. Of some 7,000 clones listed, nearly 80% are singletons. The chain links TRBV19 to TRBJ2-5; no clear D gene. This receptor was obtained from a human donor with high-grade serous ovarian cancer. The sample comprised tumor tissue. The CDR3 is CASSRRETQYF. The CDR3 nucleotides are TGTGCCAGTAGCCGCCGGGAGACCCAGTACTTC. The variable domain in full, completed from reference TRBV19 and TRBJ2-5, reads DGGITQSPKYLFRKEGQNVTLSCEQNLNHDAMYWYRQDPGQGLRLIYYSQIVNDFQKGDIAEGYSVSREKKESFPLTVTSAQKNPTAFYLCASSRRETQYFGPGTRLLVL.